Listed here are 27 T cell receptor beta chains from one sample, sequenced in a study of OX40 agonist ivuxolimab in advanced cancers. Only in-frame clones appear in the TCRdb table, and some are missing; sequencing was by immunoSEQ multiplex PCR. The top ten clones hold 0.25% to 0.35% of a sample with tens of thousands of clones, roughly 93% of them seen once. The input for sequencing was CD4+ or CD8+ T cells sorted from blood, taken in a trial of the OX40 agonist ivuxolimab. Receptor source: an adult with an advanced solid tumor such as melanoma, head and neck, liver or kidney cancer.

V and J are TRBV28 and TRBJ2-7; 9 nucleotides align to TRBD2. The CDR3 extends over 19 amino acids. V shed 5 bases and J 1 base; nucleotides not matched to a gene: 18. Germline loops: CDR1 MDHEN, CDR2 SYDVKM. CDR3 protein: CASSPIARGLARKSYEQYF. The CDR3 DNA sequence: TGTGCCAGCAGTCCCATTGCCCGCGGACTAGCGCGTAAATCCTACGAGCAGTACTTC.

The chain combines TRBV7-2 with TRBJ1-1; the D is unclear. Germline V gene lookup returns CDR1 SGHTA and CDR2 FQGNSA. The CDR3 runs 12 residues. V shed 1 base and J shed 12 bases, with 12 bases lying between them. CDR3 nucleotides: TGTGCCAGCAGCTTAGATGTGGGGTCGACTTTCTTT. It yields the protein CASSLDVGSTFF.

The genes are TRBV5-1 and TRBJ2-1, with 9 bases aligning to TRBD2. Germline loops: CDR1 SGHRS, CDR2 YFSETQ. The CDR3 covers 16 residues. V gave up 4 bases and J gave up 7 bases; unmatched junction bases: 12. CDR3: CASSPRDSGSGNEQFF. CDR3 nucleotides: TGCGCCAGCAGCCCCCGGGATAGCGGGAGTGGGAATGAGCAGTTCTTC.

On this clone itself: One end of the junction is discordant with germline, which a read error may explain. This chain uses TRBV6-5 with TRBJ1-1; D gene uncertain. This CDR3 comprises 16 residues. Germline loops: CDR1 MNHEY, CDR2 SVGAGI. The CDR3 coding sequence is TGTGCCAGCAGCTACTACCGACGGATGATGAACACTGAAGCTTTCTTT. This encodes CASSYYRRMMNTEAFF.

The sample holds a few counts of this clone. The rearrangement links TRBV29-1 to TRBJ2-1; 7 positions agree with TRBD2. The germline V gene has CDR1 SQVTM and CDR2 ANQGSEA. Losses at the gene ends were 8 bases for V and 0 bases for J; bases not matched to a gene: 7. CDR3 length: 14 residues. The CDR3 DNA is TGCAGCTCTCAAGGCGGGAGCTCCTACAATGAGCAGTTCTTC. It codes for CSSQGGSSYNEQFF.

The chain uses TRBV7-3 and TRBJ2-3; D could derive from TRBD1 or TRBD2 (5 bases each). In germline, CDR1 is SGHTA, CDR2 FQGTGA. The CDR3 totals 15 residues. Trimming shortened V by 2 bases and J by 2 bases, and 11 bases separated the two germline ends. The CDR3 nucleotides read TGTGCCAGCAGCTTATGGGGGTCCAACACAGATACGCAGTATTTT. Its translation: CASSLWGSNTDTQYF.

This chain joins TRBV7-9 and TRBJ2-1; D is unclear. Trimming stripped 4 bases from V and 0 bases from J, with 10 bases between. Germline assignment: CDR1 SEHNR and CDR2 FQNEAQ (reference sequence). This CDR3 spans 15 amino acids. The CDR3 DNA follows: TGTGCCAGCAGCTCTCAAAATAACTCCTACAATGAGCAGTTCTTC. Translating gives CASSSQNNSYNEQFF.

The chain joins TRBV6-5 to TRBJ1-2; D possibly corresponds to TRBD1 (5 bases). Between the trimmed V and J ends, which lost 3 bases and 5 bases, there was a span of 16 bases. Looked up from germline, CDR1 is MNHEY and CDR2 is SVGAGI. The CDR3 sequence is 15 residues long. CDR3 nucleotide sequence: TGTGCCAGCAGTTATGCCTTGGGGACGGAATATGGCTACACCTTC. This encodes CASSYALGTEYGYTF.

The rearrangement uses TRBV6-6 and TRBJ1-1; a weak D match, TRBD1 (5 bases). V was trimmed by 6 bases and J by 0 bases, leaving 14 bases between them. This CDR3 has 15 amino acids. The germline V gene has CDR1 MNHNY and CDR2 SVGAGI (reference sequence). CDR3 residues: CASSWHGGMNTEAFF. In DNA, the CDR3 is TGTGCCAGCAGCTGGCACGGGGGGATGAACACTGAAGCTTTCTTT.

The chain combines TRBV5-1 with TRBJ2-1; no clear D gene. Deletions cut 0 bases from V and 9 bases from J, with 10 bases between. In germline, CDR1 is SGHRS, CDR2 YFSETQ. The CDR3 is made up of 13 amino acids. CDR3 region: CASSLVQAGEQFF. CDR3 DNA: TGCGCCAGCAGCTTGGTCCAGGCCGGTGAGCAGTTCTTC.

This chain links TRBV18 with TRBJ2-5, with D unclear. V lost 8 bases and J lost 5, with 12 bases in between. CDR1 and CDR2 (germline): KGHSH, LQKENI. The CDR3 contains 12 residues. CDR3 sequence: CASNRPFETQYF. The CDR3 nucleotides read TGTGCCAGCAATCGTCCGTTTGAGACCCAGTACTTC.

The chain recombines TRBV7-2 with TRBJ2-7; 14 nucleotides match TRBD2. With V trimmed by 2 bases and J by 0 bases, 6 bases remained unmatched. Looked up from germline, CDR1 is SGHTA and CDR2 is FQGNSA. The CDR3 loop spans 18 amino acids. In DNA, the CDR3 is TGTGCCAGCAGCTTATCACCTGGGACTAGCGGGAGCTCCTACGAGCAGTACTTC. Its protein product is CASSLSPGTSGSSYEQYF.

The chain links TRBV7-9 to TRBJ2-1; D is undetermined. V lost 4 bases to trimming and J lost 4 bases, with 11 bases between them. In germline, CDR1 is SEHNR, CDR2 FQNEAQ (reference sequence). There are 14 residues in the CDR3. The CDR3 bases are TGTGCCAGCAGCTCCGGGCAGTCTTACAATGAGCAGTTCTTC. Translation: CASSSGQSYNEQFF.

V is TRBV21-1 and J is TRBJ2-1; the table's D call, TRBD2, was not checked against the DNA. TRBV21-1 is designated a pseudogene. The CDR3 covers 17 residues. The CDR3 sequence is CASSKWGRGPSYNEQFF. The CDR3 bases are TGTGCCAGCAGCAAGTGGGGGAGGGGCCCCTCCTACAATGAGCAGTTCTTC.

This clone is a singleton in its sample. Other DNA sequences in this specimen translate into the identical CDR3. The chain employs TRBV5-1 and TRBJ2-7; possible D gene TRBD2, 5 bases. This CDR3 region has 15 residues. With 4 bases removed from V and 7 bases from J, the gap between germline ends came to 21 bases. Per germline, CDR1 SGHRS and CDR2 YFSETQ. In nucleotides, the CDR3 is TGCGCCAGCAGCCCATTTGGGGAGTGGACCCATGAGCAGTACTTC. Its translation is CASSPFGEWTHEQYF.

In DNA, the CDR3 is TGCGCCAGCAGCTTGAAAGGGGGCGGGAACTATGGCTACACCTTC. It translates to CASSLKGGGNYGYTF. The chain links TRBV5-1 to TRBJ1-2; 7 nucleotides match TRBD1. Germline V gene sequence: CDR1 SGHRS, CDR2 YFSETQ. The V and J ends lost 1 base and 2 bases, in that order; junction bases with no gene match: 5. This CDR3 is built from 15 residues.

This chain uses TRBV4-3 with TRBJ2-5, with D uncertain. The V gene's germline CDR1 is LGHNA and CDR2 YSLEER. V lost 0 bases and J lost 4, with 12 bases in between. The CDR3 has 15 amino acids. CDR3 sequence: CASSQDILARETQYF. The CDR3 DNA is TGCGCCAGCAGCCAAGATATTTTGGCGCGAGAGACCCAGTACTTC.

J is TRBJ2-3 and V is TRBV6-5; TRBD2 matches at 8 bases. Germline values: CDR1 MNHEY, CDR2 SVGAGI. Trimming removed 0 bases from V and 6 bases from J; junction bases left unmatched: 5. The CDR3 loop spans 15 amino acids. The CDR3 region has the DNA TGTGCCAGCAGTTACTCGATTTCGGGAGGGGATACGCAGTATTTT. It specifies CASSYSISGGDTQYF.

The V call is TRBV11-2, the J call TRBJ2-4; D might be TRBD2 (5 bases). Germline loops: CDR1 SGHAT, CDR2 FQNNGV. V was trimmed by 3 bases and J by 7 bases, leaving 10 bases between them. The length of the CDR3 is 13 residues. CDR3 sequence (DNA): TGTGCCAGCAGCTTGGGCAGGACTAACATTCAGTACTTC. This gives the protein CASSLGRTNIQYF.

The chain is built from TRBV5-8 and TRBJ2-7, with D possibly being TRBD2 (5 bases). This CDR3 is built from 14 residues. Germline values: CDR1 SGHTS, CDR2 YDEGEE. The germline V and J ends were trimmed by 4 bases and 6 bases, with 17 bases remaining between them. For the CDR3, the DNA is TGTGCCAGCAGCAAGGAGGTTGGGGTACGCGAGCAGTACTTC. Its protein product is CASSKEVGVREQYF.

The chain carries TRBV6-1 and TRBJ2-1; the match to TRBD1 covers 7 bases. The CDR3 has 13 residues. The V gene's germline CDR1 is MNHNS and CDR2 SASEGT. The trim removed 6 bases at V and 9 bases at J, leaving 8 bases unmatched. The chain's CDR3 is CASRATGAIEQFF. Written as DNA, the CDR3 is TGTGCCAGCAGAGCCACAGGGGCGATTGAGCAGTTCTTC.

The sample holds one count of this clone. The chain uses TRBV21-1 and TRBJ2-7; the table's D call of TRBD2 was not tested on the DNA. TRBV21-1 is termed a pseudogene. This CDR3 contains 16 residues. The CDR3 nucleotides are TGTGCCAGCAACCCCCTAGTGACACTAGGGAATTGCGAGCAGTACTTC. Its translation is CASNPLVTLGNCEQYF.

This clone was found a few times. This rearrangement joins TRBV28 to TRBJ2-7; 7 bases line up with TRBD1. V dropped 8 bases and J dropped 2; count of bases not matched to a gene: 3. Germline V gives CDR1 MDHEN, CDR2 SYDVKM. The CDR3 extends over 12 amino acids. The CDR3 DNA follows: TGTGCCAGCCGACAGGGCCCCTACGAGCAGTACTTC. Protein product: CASRQGPYEQYF.

The rearrangement uses TRBV28 and TRBJ1-2; the match to TRBD1 covers 9 bases. The V and J ends lost 2 bases and 1 base, in that order; junction bases with no gene match: 8. Looked up from germline, CDR1 is MDHEN and CDR2 is SYDVKM. The CDR3 is 17 residues long. The CDR3: CASSLDPGQGHNYGYTF. CDR3 DNA sequence: TGTGCCAGCAGTTTAGACCCCGGACAGGGGCATAACTATGGCTACACCTTC.

The gene calls are TRBV11-2 and TRBJ2-1, with D possibly matching TRBD2 (5 bases). V was pared by 6 bases and J by 2 bases, with 20 bases between. The CDR3 sequence is 17 residues long. Germline CDR1 is SGHAT and CDR2 is FQNNGV. CDR3 residues: CASSSYIGLPTYNEQFF. Here the CDR3 DNA reads TGTGCCAGCAGTAGCTACATTGGACTCCCAACCTACAATGAGCAGTTCTTC.

The rearrangement uses TRBV28 and TRBJ1-1, with D perhaps matching TRBD1 (5 bases). The CDR3 spans 12 residues. Germline V lookup: CDR1 MDHEN, CDR2 SYDVKM. The V gene lost 5 bases and the J gene lost 6 bases, with 10 bases spanning the gap. The CDR3 protein is CASSRGTSEAFF. The CDR3 nucleotides read TGTGCCAGCAGTCGGGGGACCTCTGAAGCTTTCTTT. Filled out from reference TRBV28 and TRBJ1-1, the complete variable domain reads DVKVTQSSRYLVKRTGEKVFLECVQDMDHENMFWYRQDPGLGLRLIYFSYDVKMKEKGDIPEGYSVSREKKERFSLILESASTNQTSMYLCASSRGTSEAFFGQGTRLTVV.

This chain connects TRBV5-4 to TRBJ1-3, with a weak D call TRBD1 (6 bases). The CDR3 totals 15 residues. The V gene's germline CDR1 is SGHNT and CDR2 YYREEE (reference sequence). V gave up 5 bases and J gave up 4 bases, with 16 bases separating them. The CDR3 nucleotides read TGTGCCAGCAGTTCCCCAGGGGACGCCGGAAACACCATATATTTT. Protein sequence: CASSSPGDAGNTIYF. Together with reference TRBV5-4 and TRBJ1-3, the CDR3 gives the full variable domain: ETGVTQSPTHLIKTRGQQVTLRCSSQSGHNTVSWYQQALGQGPQFIFQYYREEENGRGNFPPRFSGLQFPNYSSELNVNALELDDSALYLCASSSPGDAGNTIYFGEGSWLTVV.